These T cell receptor beta chains were read from a single sample in a study of cytomegalovirus exposure and HLA in healthy donors. The protocol was immunoSEQ multiplex PCR, while the TCRdb copy is restricted to in-frame clones and leaves out a portion. The sample gives under 200,000 clones, roughly two thirds of which show up once; roughly 4% is in the top ten. The specimen was PBMCs. The receptors were sampled from a woman under 30 in good health and CMV-seropositive. The CDR3 runs from the conserved cysteine through the conserved F or W.

>TRBV30|TRBJ1-3
CAWSVPHLAGNTIYF
>TRBV9|TRBJ2-5
CASSVGWGGETQYF
>TRBV6-1|TRBJ2-1
CASREAGGNHNEQFF
>TRBV2|TRBJ1-4
CASNLLQFNEKLFF
>TRBV28|TRBJ1-2
CASSPRDRVYTF
>TRBV5-6|TRBJ2-5
CASSPPGLQETQYF
>TRBV29-1|TRBJ2-5
CSVDDRGETQYF
>TRBV13|TRBJ1-1
CASSLWGVVNTEAFF
>TRBV9|TRBJ2-7
CASSVTGDEQYF
>TRBV2|TRBJ2-3
CASSDGASGRTDTQYF
>TRBV9|TRBJ2-5
CASSRRGGAGRETQYF
>TRBV30|TRBJ1-1
CASPGPSTGINTEAFF